This passage covers 20 T cell receptor beta chains from one sample sequenced in a study of TIL therapy for anti-PD-1-resistant metastatic lung cancer. This was the immunoSEQ v3 assay. Assay: immunoSEQ multiplex PCR; the TCRdb copy retains only in-frame clones and omits some. The table records over 15,000 clones, about 68% of them present only once. As for time point: pre-treatment sample, taken before nivolumab and TIL therapy. The sequences come from blood, collected at baseline. Every receptor here comes from a person aged 25-85 years with non-small cell lung cancer.

This chain connects TRBV5-1 to TRBJ1-5, with no clear D. The germline V gene encodes CDR1 SGHRS and CDR2 YFSETQ. The CDR3 covers 14 residues. V was cut by 5 bases and J by 4 bases, with 13 bases left in between. CDR3 sequence: CASSEGIGNQPQHF. DNA of the CDR3: TGCGCCAGCAGTGAAGGAATTGGGAATCAGCCCCAGCATTTT.

The chain joins TRBV30 to TRBJ1-3; D is undetermined. V was pared by 2 bases and J by 2 bases, with 13 bases between. CDR3 size: 15 residues. The germline gives CDR1 GTSNPN, CDR2 SVGIG (reference sequence). The CDR3 reads CAWSYAGVTGNTIYF. CDR3 bases: TGTGCCTGGAGTTACGCCGGGGTAACTGGAAACACCATATATTTT.

DNA for the CDR3: TGTGCCAGCAGTTTATTGGGGATCTACAATGAGCAGTTCTTC. It translates to CASSLLGIYNEQFF. The chain has TRBV27 and TRBJ2-1; D ambiguous. Trimming shortened V by 1 base and J by 3 bases, and 7 bases separated the two germline ends. Germline loops: CDR1 MNHEY, CDR2 SMNVEV (reference sequence). This CDR3 has 14 residues.

CDR3 DNA: TGTGCCAGCAGCGCTCCACCACCCACAGATACGCAGTATTTT. This encodes CASSAPPPTDTQYF. The chain combines TRBV5-4 with TRBJ2-3; D gene uncertain. CDR3 length equals 14 residues. Germline CDR1 SGHNT, CDR2 YYREEE (reference sequence). V was cut by 4 bases and J by 2 bases, with 11 bases left in between. The complete variable domain, with remaining parts taken from reference TRBV5-4 and TRBJ2-3, reads ETGVTQSPTHLIKTRGQQVTLRCSSQSGHNTVSWYQQALGQGPQFIFQYYREEENGRGNFPPRFSGLQFPNYSSELNVNALELDDSALYLCASSAPPPTDTQYFGPGTRLTVL.

This clone appeared a few times. The J gene is TRBJ1-5, the V gene TRBV7-9, with 8 bases matching TRBD1. With V trimmed by 1 base and J by 5 bases, 7 bases remained unmatched. This CDR3 contains 16 residues. In germline, CDR1 is SEHNR, CDR2 FQNEAQ (reference sequence). In nucleotides, the CDR3 is TGTGCCAGCAGCTTAGGGCAGGGGGCTTTTCATCAGCCCCAGCATTTT. Amino acid sequence: CASSLGQGAFHQPQHF.

This clone was found many times. The rearrangement links TRBV9 to TRBJ2-1; D remains unclear. Germline V gene sequence: CDR1 SGDLS, CDR2 YYNGEE. This CDR3 comprises 13 residues. V dropped 0 bases and J dropped 4 bases, with 5 bases sitting between them. CDR3 DNA sequence: TGTGCCAGCAGCGTAGAGCAGTACAATGAGCAGTTCTTC. This translates into CASSVEQYNEQFF.

In DNA, the CDR3 is TGTGCCAGCAGCGCGAAACTCGATCTCCAAAGCCTAAGCACAGATACGCAGTATTTT. It translates to CASSAKLDLQSLSTDTQYF. The J gene is TRBJ2-3, the V gene TRBV7-9; D unresolved. The CDR3 extends over 19 amino acids. CDR1 SEHNR and CDR2 FQNEAQ come from the germline V gene (reference sequence). Between the trimmed V and J ends, which lost 5 bases and 0 bases, there was a span of 24 bases.

CDR3 DNA sequence: TGCGCCAGCAGTGACGGCGGGGGGGCCACCGGGGAGCTGTTTTTT. Residues: CASSDGGGATGELFF. The rearrangement joins TRBV10-2 to TRBJ2-2; 9 nucleotides align to TRBD2. V lost 3 bases and J lost 4; bases outside the gene matches: 3. Per germline, CDR1 WSHSY and CDR2 SAAADI. The CDR3 consists of 15 residues.

The CDR3 bases are TGTGCCAGCAGCTTAGGGCCGACAGGGGCATACACCGGGGAGCTGTTTTTT. As protein: CASSLGPTGAYTGELFF. The chain recombines TRBV7-9 with TRBJ2-2; 8 bases agree with TRBD1. The CDR3 extends over 17 amino acids. V lost 1 base, J lost 3 bases, and 7 bases stayed unmatched. Germline V gene data show CDR1 as SEHNR and CDR2 as FQNEAQ (reference sequence).

This clone appeared a single time. This CDR3 is CASSYFIQVEGYTF. The CDR3 DNA follows: TGTGCCAGCAGTTACTTCATACAGGTCGAAGGCTACACCTTC. V usage is TRBV6-6 and J usage is TRBJ1-2; tentative D call: TRBD1 (5 bases). There are 14 residues in the CDR3. Germline lookup yields CDR1 MNHNY and CDR2 SVGAGI (reference sequence). V was cut by 1 base and J by 8 bases, with 14 bases left in between.

J is TRBJ2-1 and V is TRBV9; 8 bases map to TRBD1. The CDR3 runs to 16 residues. Germline CDR1 and CDR2: SGDLS and YYNGEE. Losses at the gene ends were 4 bases for V and 1 base for J; bases not matched to a gene: 7. CDR3 DNA sequence: TGTGCCAGCAGCCCCCGTGGACAGGGATCCTACAATGAGCAGTTCTTC. This codes for CASSPRGQGSYNEQFF.

This clone rates as medium-sized. The chain is built from TRBV4-3 and TRBJ2-6; TRBD1 matches at 8 bases. Germline assignment: CDR1 LGHNA and CDR2 YSLEER. V trimming: 1 base; J trimming: 4 bases; junction bases outside the gene matches: 18. The CDR3 sequence is 21 residues long. CDR3: CASSQGVGTQGAAYGANVLTF. The CDR3 nucleotides are TGCGCCAGCAGCCAAGGGGTGGGTACCCAGGGGGCGGCCTACGGGGCCAACGTCCTGACTTTC.

This clone has a single count. V usage is TRBV7-9 and J usage is TRBJ2-7; D unresolved. This CDR3 contains 14 residues. Germline values: CDR1 SEHNR, CDR2 FQNEAQ (reference sequence). Trimming removed 1 base from V and 4 bases from J, with 11 bases in between. CDR3 bases: TGTGCCAGCAGCTTAGTCGGCAGCATATACGAGCAGTACTTC. It yields the protein CASSLVGSIYEQYF.

CDR3 loop: CATSRLGPDSLNTEAFF. CDR3 nucleotides: TGTGCCACCAGCAGGTTGGGACCTGACAGTTTGAACACTGAAGCTTTCTTT. The gene calls are TRBV15 and TRBJ1-1; D possibly corresponds to TRBD1 (5 bases). In germline, CDR1 is LNHNV, CDR2 YYDKDF (reference sequence). This CDR3 spans 17 amino acids. V was pared by 3 bases and J by 0 bases, with 17 bases between. Variable domain in full (rest from reference TRBV15 and TRBJ1-1): DAMVIQNPRYQVTQFGKPVTLSCSQTLNHNVMYWYQQKSSQAPKLLFHYYDKDFNNEADTPDNFQSRRPNTSFCFLDIRSPGLGDTAMYLCATSRLGPDSLNTEAFFGQGTRLTVV.

The genes are TRBV6-6 and TRBJ2-2, with 7 bases identical to TRBD1. Unmatched junction bases numbered 4, after V lost 5 bases and J lost 4 bases. Germline CDR1 MNHNY, CDR2 SVGAGI (reference sequence). The CDR3 contains 14 residues. The CDR3 loop reads CASSPGGFTGELFF. Here the CDR3 DNA reads TGTGCCAGCAGTCCAGGGGGTTTCACCGGGGAGCTGTTTTTT.

The chain recombines TRBV7-2 with TRBJ2-5; 7 bases are shared with TRBD1. V lost 8 bases and J lost 3; bases outside the gene matches: 6. The CDR3 spans 13 residues. Germline lookup yields CDR1 SGHTA and CDR2 FQGNSA. The CDR3 reads CASAGQAKETQYF. The CDR3 DNA is TGTGCCAGCGCCGGACAGGCTAAAGAGACCCAGTACTTC.

The chain is built from TRBV2 and TRBJ1-1; D unclear. The CDR3 has 17 residues. V was trimmed by 1 base and J by 0 bases, leaving 15 bases between them. CDR1 and CDR2 from the germline V gene are SNHLY and FYNNEI. CDR3 DNA: TGTGCCAGCAGTGAAGGTCGCATGAGTCTCCTGAACACTGAAGCTTTCTTT. Protein: CASSEGRMSLLNTEAFF. Based on the CDR3 plus reference TRBV2 and TRBJ1-1, the full variable domain is EPEVTQTPSHQVTQMGQEVILRCVPISNHLYFYWYRQILGQKVEFLVSFYNNEISEKSEIFDDQFSVERPDGSNFTLKIRSTKLEDSAMYFCASSEGRMSLLNTEAFFGQGTRLTVV.

This chain uses TRBV4-2 with TRBJ2-3, with 12 bases identical to TRBD2. The germline gives CDR1 LGHNA, CDR2 YNFKEQ. This CDR3 comprises 19 residues. V lost 0 bases to trimming and J lost 5 bases; unmatched junction nucleotides: 12. The CDR3 reads CASSQDSGTSGPRGDTQYF. The CDR3 nucleotides are TGTGCCAGCAGCCAAGATAGCGGGACTAGCGGGCCCAGGGGAGATACGCAGTATTTT.

This clone was counted between two and nine times. The chain has TRBV7-8 and TRBJ1-1; D may be TRBD1 (6 bases). The CDR3 is made up of 13 amino acids. From germline, CDR1 is SGHVS and CDR2 FQNEAQ. Trimming pared 5 bases from V and 4 bases from J, leaving 11 bases between. The CDR3 sequence is CASSGGRSTEAFF. CDR3 nucleotides: TGTGCCAGCAGCGGGGGGCGGAGCACTGAAGCTTTCTTT.

V usage is TRBV11-3 and J usage is TRBJ2-2; 12 nucleotides match TRBD2. The CDR3 has 17 residues. Germline values: CDR1 SGHNT, CDR2 YENEEA. The V gene end was trimmed by 5 bases and the J gene end by 1 base; junction bases not matched to a gene: 5. The CDR3 region is CASSTGLAGWNTGELFF. The CDR3 nucleotides read TGTGCCAGCAGCACTGGACTAGCGGGATGGAACACCGGGGAGCTGTTTTTT.